This T cell receptor beta chain was profiled in a study of T cell changes during pregnancy in multiple sclerosis. Produced via immunoSEQ multiplex PCR; TCRdb's table is partial and in-frame only. The sample lists 45,000 or so clones; roughly 93% were seen once. The CDR3 is made up of 14 amino acids. V gave up 6 bases and J gave up 2 bases, with 13 bases separating them. Germline-derived CDR1 and CDR2 are MNHEY and SVGAGI. The sequence was obtained from a female donor with multiple sclerosis, enrolled in a pregnancy study. Sequencing was carried out using PBMCs (not recorded whether the cells were cultured). The rearrangement links TRBV6-5 to TRBJ2-5, with D perhaps TRBD1 or TRBD2 (5 bases each). CDR3: CASSLGTVQETQYF. CDR3 DNA: TGTGCCAGCAGCCTGGGGACCGTTCAAGAGACCCAGTACTTC.